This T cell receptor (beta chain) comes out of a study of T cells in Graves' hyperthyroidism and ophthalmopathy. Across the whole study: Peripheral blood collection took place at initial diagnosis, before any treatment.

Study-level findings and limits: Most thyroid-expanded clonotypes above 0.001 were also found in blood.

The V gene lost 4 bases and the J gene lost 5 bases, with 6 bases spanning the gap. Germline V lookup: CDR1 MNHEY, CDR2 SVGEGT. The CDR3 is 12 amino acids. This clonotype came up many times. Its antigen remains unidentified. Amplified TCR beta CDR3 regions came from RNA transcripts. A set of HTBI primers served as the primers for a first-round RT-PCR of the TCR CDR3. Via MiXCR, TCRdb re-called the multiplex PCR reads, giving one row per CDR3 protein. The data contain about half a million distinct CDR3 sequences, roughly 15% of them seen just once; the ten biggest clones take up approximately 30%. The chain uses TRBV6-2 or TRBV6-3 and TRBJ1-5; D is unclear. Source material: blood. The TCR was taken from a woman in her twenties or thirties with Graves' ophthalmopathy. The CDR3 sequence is CASSSLDQPQHF. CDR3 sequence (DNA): TGTGCCAGCAGTTCCCTCGATCAGCCCCAGCATTTT.